This paragraph covers one T cell receptor (beta chain) sequence. This sample was included in a study of technical replicates of blood from four donors. Sequencing used immunoSEQ multiplex PCR; TCRdb keeps in-frame clones, though not all of them. The sample consists of some 87,000 clones, 85% to 95% of them appearing once. V gave up 2 bases and J gave up 9 bases; unmatched junction bases: 12. The CDR3 contains 16 residues. Germline V CDR1 and CDR2: MGHRA, YSYEKL. Sequencing used T cells isolated from PBMCs. The rearrangement uses TRBV4-1 and TRBJ2-7; 11 positions agree with TRBD2. This TCR came from a human donor in good health. The CDR3 protein is CASSQLAGGTSDGQYF. For the CDR3, the DNA is TGCGCCAGCAGCCAATTAGCGGGAGGGACCTCTGATGGGCAGTACTTC.